This T cell receptor beta chain comes out of a study of T cell responses to AZD1222 COVID-19 vaccine. Findings and limits, study-wide: After the peak T cell response, and only then, were repertoires sampled. At study baseline, merely six AZD1222 recipients were seropositive. Across the whole spike, CD4 TCRs peaked at regions 160-218 and 743-854. Rises in breadth and depth of Spike-specific TCRs came after two AZD1222 doses.

The data were produced by immunoSEQ multiplex PCR, yet TCRdb's version contains in-frame clones alone and is incomplete. The sample lists about 120,000 clones, around nine tenths occurring once. The germline gives CDR1 LNHNV, CDR2 YYDKDF (reference sequence). Trimming removed 1 base from V and 0 bases from J; junction bases left unmatched: 6. CDR3 length: 17 amino acids. Comments on this clone: The antigen is not known.

The starting material was peripheral blood, obtained on day 0 of AZD1222 vaccination. The chain couples TRBV15 to TRBJ2-1; 7 bases agree with TRBD2. This clonotype was obtained from an adult in good health. Written as DNA, the CDR3 is TGTGCCACCAGCAGAGGGAAGCGGGGAAGCTCCTACAATGAGCAGTTCTTC. It yields the protein CATSRGKRGSSYNEQFF.